The sequence of this T cell receptor (beta chain) was determined in a study of T-cell reconstitution after alpha-beta-depleted transplantation in children. TCRbeta library preparation incorporated unique molecular identifiers. From the PCR reads, TCRdb called clonotypes with MiXCR, one entry per CDR3 protein. The sample lists about 610,000 distinct CDR3 sequences; 25% to 30% were seen once. In regard to this clonotype: What it binds is not known.

Study-wide results and limits: Reported findings indicate that, about two months after transplant, alpha-beta T cells came from several hundred expanded clones, which were derived from non-depleted graft cells. The origin of high day-60 TCRbeta diversity in some patients lay in surviving recipient T cells and thymic progenitors.

The receptor comes from a boy in the first two years of life with Wiskott-Aldrich syndrome, due to receive a stem cell transplant. The sequencing used PBMCs, collected before TCRalphabeta/CD19-depleted stem cell transplant.

The CDR3 DNA sequence: TGTGCCAGCAAAGTCTTGGCGGGTGATACGCAGTATTTT. Translated: CASKVLAGDTQYF. The chain has TRBV27 and TRBJ2-3; weak D call: TRBD2 (5 bases). V lost 7 bases and J lost 6, with 14 bases in between. From germline, CDR1 is MNHEY and CDR2 SMNVEV (reference sequence). CDR3 length: 13 amino acids.